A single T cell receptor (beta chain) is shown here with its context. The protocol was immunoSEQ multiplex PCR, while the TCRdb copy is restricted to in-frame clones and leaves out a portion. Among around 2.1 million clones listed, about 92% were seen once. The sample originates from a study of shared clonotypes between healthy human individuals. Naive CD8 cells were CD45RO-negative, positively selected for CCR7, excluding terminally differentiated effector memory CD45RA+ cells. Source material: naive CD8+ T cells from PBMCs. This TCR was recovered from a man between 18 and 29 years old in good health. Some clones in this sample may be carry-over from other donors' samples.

This chain's CDR3 is CASSLGSGGFLEQYF. The CDR3 nucleotides read TGTGCCAGCAGCTTAGGTTCGGGAGGGTTCCTCGAGCAGTACTTC. The chain combines TRBV7-8 with TRBJ2-7; TRBD2 matches 8 bases. Per germline, CDR1 SGHVS and CDR2 FQNEAQ. CDR3 length equals 15 residues. V lost 1 base to trimming and J lost 6 bases; unmatched junction nucleotides: 8.